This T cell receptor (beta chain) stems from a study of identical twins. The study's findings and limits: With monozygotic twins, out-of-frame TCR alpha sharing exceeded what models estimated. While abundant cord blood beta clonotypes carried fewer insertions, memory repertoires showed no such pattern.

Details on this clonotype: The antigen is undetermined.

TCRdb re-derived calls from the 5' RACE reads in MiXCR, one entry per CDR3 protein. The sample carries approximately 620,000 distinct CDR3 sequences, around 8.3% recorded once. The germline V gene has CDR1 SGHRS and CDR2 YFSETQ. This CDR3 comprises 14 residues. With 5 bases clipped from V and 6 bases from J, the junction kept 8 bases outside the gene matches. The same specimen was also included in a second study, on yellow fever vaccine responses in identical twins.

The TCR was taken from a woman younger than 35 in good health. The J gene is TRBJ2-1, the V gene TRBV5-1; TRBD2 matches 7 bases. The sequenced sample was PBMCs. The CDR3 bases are TGCGCCAGCAGGTATCCCGGGACTATCAATGAGCAGTTCTTC. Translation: CASRYPGTINEQFF.